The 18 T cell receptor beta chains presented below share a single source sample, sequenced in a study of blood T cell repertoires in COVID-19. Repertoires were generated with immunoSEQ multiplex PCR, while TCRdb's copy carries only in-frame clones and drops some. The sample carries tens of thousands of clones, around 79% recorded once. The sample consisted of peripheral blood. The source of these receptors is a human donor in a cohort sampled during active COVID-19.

CDR3 sequence (DNA): TGTGCCAGCAGCCTCTCACTTTCCAAGTATTGGAGCTCCTACGAGCAGTACTTC. It translates to CASSLSLSKYWSSYEQYF. The V and J genes are TRBV21-1 and TRBJ2-7; the table's D call, TRBD2, has no DNA check behind it. TRBV21-1 is described as a pseudogene. The CDR3 consists of 18 residues.

The DNA of the CDR3 is TGCGCCAGCAGCGCCGACAGGGTACACAATGAGCAGTTCTTC. This translates into CASSADRVHNEQFF. This rearrangement joins TRBV5-1 to TRBJ2-1; 7 bases are shared with TRBD1. The CDR3 totals 14 residues. The V gene's germline CDR1 is SGHRS and CDR2 YFSETQ. Unmatched junction bases numbered 6, after V lost 4 bases and J lost 5 bases.

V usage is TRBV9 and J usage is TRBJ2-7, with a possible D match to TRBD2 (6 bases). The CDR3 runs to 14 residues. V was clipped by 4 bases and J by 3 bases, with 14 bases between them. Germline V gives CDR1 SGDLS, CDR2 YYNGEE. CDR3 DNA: TGTGCCAGCAGCTCAGCCGGGACTCGCTACGAGCAGTACTTC. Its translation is CASSSAGTRYEQYF.

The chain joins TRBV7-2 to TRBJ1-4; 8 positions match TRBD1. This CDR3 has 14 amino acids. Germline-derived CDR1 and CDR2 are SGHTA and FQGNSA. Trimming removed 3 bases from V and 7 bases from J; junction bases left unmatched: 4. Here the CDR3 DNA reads TGTGCCAGCAGCTTTACAGGGGGGGGTGAAAAACTGTTTTTT. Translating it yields CASSFTGGGEKLFF.

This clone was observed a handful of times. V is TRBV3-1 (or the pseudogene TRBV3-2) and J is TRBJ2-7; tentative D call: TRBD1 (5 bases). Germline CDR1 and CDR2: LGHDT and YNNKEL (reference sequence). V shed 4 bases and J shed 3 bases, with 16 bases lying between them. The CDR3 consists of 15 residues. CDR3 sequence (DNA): TGTGCCAGCAGCCCAATAGGGGCACCCTACTACGAGCAGTACTTC. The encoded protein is CASSPIGAPYYEQYF.

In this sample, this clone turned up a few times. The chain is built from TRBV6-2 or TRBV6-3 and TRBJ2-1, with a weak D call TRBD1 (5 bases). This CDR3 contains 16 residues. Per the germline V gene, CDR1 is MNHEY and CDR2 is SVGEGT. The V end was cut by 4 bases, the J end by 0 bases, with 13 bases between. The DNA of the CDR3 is TGTGCCAGCAGTTGGGGCGAGTGGGACTCCTACAATGAGCAGTTCTTC. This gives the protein CASSWGEWDSYNEQFF.

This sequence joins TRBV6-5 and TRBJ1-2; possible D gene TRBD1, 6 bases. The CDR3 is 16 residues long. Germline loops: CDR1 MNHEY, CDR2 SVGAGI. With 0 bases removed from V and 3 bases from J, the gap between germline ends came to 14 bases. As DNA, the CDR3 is TGTGCCAGCAGTTACTCGAGATCCGCAGGGGACTATGGCTACACCTTC. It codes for CASSYSRSAGDYGYTF.

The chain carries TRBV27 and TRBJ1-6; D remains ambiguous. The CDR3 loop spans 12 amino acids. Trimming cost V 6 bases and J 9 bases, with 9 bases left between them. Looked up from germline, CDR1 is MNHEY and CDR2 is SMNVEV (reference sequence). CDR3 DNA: TGTGCCAGCAGGGGAGGGAGTTCACCCCTCCACTTT. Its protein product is CASRGGSSPLHF.

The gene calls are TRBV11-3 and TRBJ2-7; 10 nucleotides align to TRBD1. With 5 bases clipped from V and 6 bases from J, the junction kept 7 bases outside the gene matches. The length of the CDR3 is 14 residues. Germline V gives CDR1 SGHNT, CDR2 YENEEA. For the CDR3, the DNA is TGTGCCAGCAGCCAAGGACAGGGGGGAGGCGAGCAGTACTTC. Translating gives CASSQGQGGGEQYF.

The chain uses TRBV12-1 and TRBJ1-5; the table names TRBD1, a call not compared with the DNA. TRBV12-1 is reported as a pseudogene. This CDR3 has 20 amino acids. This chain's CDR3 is CASSSPRGQSKKRSNQPQHF. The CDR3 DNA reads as TGTGCCAGCAGCTCCCCTCGCGGACAGTCCAAAAAAAGGTCAAATCAGCCCCAGCATTTT.

The CDR3 bases are TGTGCCAGCTCACCAGGGACTAGCGGAATATCATCCTACGAGCAGTACTTC. This gives the protein CASSPGTSGISSYEQYF. The chain links TRBV18 to TRBJ2-7; 11 bases match TRBD2. Germline CDR1 is KGHSH and CDR2 is LQKENI. The V and J ends lost 2 bases and 1 base, in that order; junction bases with no gene match: 7. CDR3 size: 17 residues.

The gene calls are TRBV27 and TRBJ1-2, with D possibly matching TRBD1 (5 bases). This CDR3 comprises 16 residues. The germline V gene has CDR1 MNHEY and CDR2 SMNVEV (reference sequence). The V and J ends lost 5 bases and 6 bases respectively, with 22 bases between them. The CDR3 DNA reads TGTGCCAGCAGTCCCCTTCGCCGGGGGACTGCGGATGGCTACACCTTC. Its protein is CASSPLRRGTADGYTF.

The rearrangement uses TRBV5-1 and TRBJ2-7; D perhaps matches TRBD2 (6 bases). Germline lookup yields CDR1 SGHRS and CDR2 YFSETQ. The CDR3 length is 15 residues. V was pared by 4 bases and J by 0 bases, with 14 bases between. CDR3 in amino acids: CASSVSGSSSYEQYF. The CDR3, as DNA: TGCGCCAGCAGCGTTAGCGGTTCAAGCTCCTACGAGCAGTACTTC.

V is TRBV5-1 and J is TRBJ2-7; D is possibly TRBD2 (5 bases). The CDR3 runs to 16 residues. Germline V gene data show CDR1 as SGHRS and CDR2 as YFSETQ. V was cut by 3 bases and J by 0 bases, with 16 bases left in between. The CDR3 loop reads CASSSSTGEPSYEQYF. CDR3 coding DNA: TGCGCCAGCAGCTCGAGCACCGGGGAGCCCTCCTACGAGCAGTACTTC.

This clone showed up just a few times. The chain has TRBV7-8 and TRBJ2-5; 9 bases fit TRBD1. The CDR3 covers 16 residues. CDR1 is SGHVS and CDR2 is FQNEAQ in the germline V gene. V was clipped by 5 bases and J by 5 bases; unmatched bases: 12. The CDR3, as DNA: TGTGCCAGCAGCCCCAGGACAGGGGTGTTTGTGGAGACCCAGTACTTC. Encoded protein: CASSPRTGVFVETQYF.

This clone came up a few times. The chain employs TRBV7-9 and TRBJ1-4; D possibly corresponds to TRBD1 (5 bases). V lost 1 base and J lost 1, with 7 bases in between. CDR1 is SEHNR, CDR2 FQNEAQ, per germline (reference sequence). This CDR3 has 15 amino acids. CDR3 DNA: TGTGCCAGCAGCTTAGACGACAGAACTAATGAAAAACTGTTTTTT. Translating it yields CASSLDDRTNEKLFF.

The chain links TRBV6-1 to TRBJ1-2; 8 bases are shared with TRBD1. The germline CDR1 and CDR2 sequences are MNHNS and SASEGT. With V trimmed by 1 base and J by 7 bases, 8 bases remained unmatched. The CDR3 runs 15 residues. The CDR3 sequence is CASSEGTGGAFGYTF. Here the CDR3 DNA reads TGTGCCAGCAGTGAAGGAACAGGGGGGGCGTTTGGCTACACCTTC.

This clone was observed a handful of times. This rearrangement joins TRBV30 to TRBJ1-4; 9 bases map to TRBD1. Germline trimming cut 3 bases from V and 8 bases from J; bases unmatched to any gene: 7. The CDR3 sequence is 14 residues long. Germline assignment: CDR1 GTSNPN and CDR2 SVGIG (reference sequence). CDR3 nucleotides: TGTGCCTGGAGAGCACAGGGGGCAGGGGAAAAACTGTTTTTT. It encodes CAWRAQGAGEKLFF.